This section outlines one TCR beta chain sequence together with its context. This sample was taken from a study of identical twins. From the 5' RACE reads, TCRdb called clonotypes with MiXCR, one entry per CDR3 protein. The sample lists 510,000 or so distinct CDR3 sequences, over 12% occurring once. This sample also appeared in a second study, on yellow fever vaccine responses in identical twins.

Material: CD4+ T cells sorted from blood. The clonotype was recovered from a woman younger than 35 in good health.

The CDR3 reads CSAIGTSGSQSQYEQYF. In nucleotides, the CDR3 is TGCAGTGCCATCGGGACTAGCGGGAGTCAGTCCCAATACGAGCAGTACTTC. The chain recombines TRBV20-1 with TRBJ2-7, with TRBD2 matching 14 bases. The CDR3 runs to 17 residues. Looked up from germline, CDR1 is DFQATT and CDR2 is SNEGSKA (reference sequence). Germline trimming cut 6 bases from V and 4 bases from J; bases unmatched to any gene: 14.